The T cell receptor beta chain under discussion was sequenced for a study of T cell responses to AZD1222 COVID-19 vaccine. The CDR3 extends over 16 amino acids. V gave up 3 bases and J gave up 0 bases, with 15 bases separating them. Germline V CDR1 and CDR2: LNHDA, SQIVND (reference sequence). As for this clone: Its antigen is unidentified.

The study, taken as a whole, reports: Unmutated variant regions reportedly attract nearly half of all spike-specific TCRs. Spike-wide coverage was observed for vaccine-associated CD4 TCRs, with dominant responses at 160-218 and 743-854.

This table comes from immunoSEQ multiplex PCR, and its TCRdb copy is limited to in-frame clones, with some not included. Of 100,000 or so clones listed, 87% are singletons. The sequencing used peripheral blood, collected 28 days after the second AZD1222 dose. This receptor was taken from an adult who received the AZD1222 COVID-19 vaccine. The chain combines TRBV19 with TRBJ2-7, with D perhaps TRBD2 (5 bases). CDR3 loop: CASSMMAGKSSYEQYF. The CDR3 bases are TGTGCCAGTAGTATGATGGCGGGCAAGAGCTCCTACGAGCAGTACTTC.